Listed below are T cell receptor beta chains from one sample, sequenced in a study of T cells in Graves' hyperthyroidism and ophthalmopathy. Using its own MiXCR run on the multiplex PCR reads, TCRdb lists one record per CDR3 protein. The sample has just over 550,000 distinct CDR3 sequences, more than 45% seen once; the top ten hold 8.2%. Sequenced material: peripheral blood or thyroid tissue (not recorded which). These receptors all stem from a young woman with Graves' hyperthyroidism. CDR3s leave out the opening cysteine and the closing phenylalanine or tryptophan. Size is stated for part of the rows, as once, few or many counts, or as a class when the clone is expanded.

j_call	clone_size	v_call	cdr3_aa
TRBJ1-2	.	TRBV7-4	ASSQSPATNYGYT
TRBJ2-7	.	TRBV10-3	ASSPPGLAGPYSYEQY
TRBJ2-7	few	TRBV6-6	ASSYLRGRALYEQY
TRBJ1-6	.	TRBV6-6	ASSSGTEGTPLH
TRBJ2-3	few	TRBV29-1	SVEADTDTQY
TRBJ1-1	many	TRBV10-3	AIGGQGLNTEAF
TRBJ2-2	.	TRBV4-2	ASSQESGTNTGELF
TRBJ1-1	.	TRBV9	ASSVRGINTEAF
TRBJ2-7	.	TRBV5-1	ASSLGTTSEQY
TRBJ1-2	.	TRBV20-1	SLADRADGYT
TRBJ1-6	few	TRBV5-1	ASSLVTGTDSPLH
TRBJ1-2	.	TRBV10-3	ASTESGVGYGYT
TRBJ1-4	.	TRBV7-9	ASSQLGTINEKLF
TRBJ1-2	few	TRBV7-9	ASSPGQVYGYT
TRBJ1-2	.	TRBV29-1	SVDLSSNYGYT
TRBJ2-7	.	TRBV5-4	ASSPLTETSYEQY
TRBJ2-2	.	TRBV24-1	ATSGRDARGTGELF
TRBJ1-2	.	TRBV7-2	ASNLGFVSGYT
TRBJ2-7	.	TRBV20-1	SASGTSGFYEQY
TRBJ2-7	few	TRBV7-9	ASSRGLAASYEQY
TRBJ2-7	.	TRBV7-2	ASSSRDMSCEQY
TRBJ2-7	.	TRBV29-1	SVAGTTNEQY
TRBJ2-5	.	TRBV5-5	ASSAGVETQY
TRBJ2-5	.	TRBV7-2	ASSLLWTSGRGTQY
TRBJ1-4	.	TRBV7-6	ASSRDAASEKLF
TRBJ1-2	few	TRBV4-3	ASSQDPTQNYGYT
TRBJ2-7	.	TRBV20-1	SRDRTYEQY
TRBJ1-5	.	TRBV20-1	SASVGSGQPQH
TRBJ1-2	.	TRBV29-1	SVEERTGGGGYT
TRBJ1-1	few	TRBV9	ASSHLNRTPEAF
TRBJ1-2	.	TRBV10-3	AIRGSPEGAA
TRBJ2-7	.	TRBV20-1	SARDTSTYEQY
TRBJ2-7	.	TRBV29-1	STDTVSRNEQY
TRBJ2-7	.	TRBV15	ATSRNTGLAEYEQY
TRBJ2-7	.	TRBV6-6	ASSYYGQGYEQY
TRBJ1-4	.	TRBV25-1	ASLRDPTNEKLF
TRBJ2-7	.	TRBV7-9	ASSFLADHYEQY
TRBJ2-2	.	TRBV20-1	SAKGSDTGELF
TRBJ2-7	many	TRBV5-1	ASSWRVSYEQY
TRBJ1-6	.	TRBV29-1	SIRDRESSPLH
TRBJ1-1	many	TRBV2	ASIPGHLNTEAF
.	.	TRBV29-1	SVEGTVPKTQY
TRBJ2-7	.	TRBV7-9	ASSFKQGSYEQY
TRBJ1-2	.	TRBV7-9	ASSRPGQGDGGYT
TRBJ1-5	.	TRBV7-2	ASTEGRTGGSQPQH
TRBJ2-5	.	TRBV20-1	SASLPVETQY
TRBJ1-6	.	TRBV20-1	SARTASSYNSPLH
TRBJ2-5	many	TRBV29-1	SVQLRGGQETQY
TRBJ2-7	many	TRBV7-6	ASSSGLGEQY
TRBJ2-6	.	TRBV20-1	SAVGGPSGANVLT
TRBJ1-5	.	TRBV7-9	ASSLGPRNQPQH
TRBJ1-4	.	TRBV29-1	SVEDLGLLGEKLF
TRBJ1-5	few	TRBV14	ASSHWSNQPQH